What follows are 13 T cell receptor beta chains derived from one specimen sequenced in a study of T cells in localized non-small cell lung cancer. Using immunoSEQ multiplex PCR, the repertoire was profiled, and TCRdb retains in-frame clones only, with some absent. Among about 5,000 clones listed, approximately 29% were seen once. This sample comprised lung tumor tissue, obtained before any cancer treatment. The receptors were gathered from a male donor aged 60 or older with stage III lung adenocarcinoma.

This clone was seen a handful of times. J is TRBJ1-1 and V is TRBV6-8; 9 bases agree with TRBD1. Germline loops: CDR1 MNHGY, CDR2 SAAAGT. The J segment lost 7 bases and the V segment lost 6 bases, leaving 9 bases of the junction unmatched. The CDR3 totals 14 residues. The CDR3 region has the DNA TGTGCCAGCAGGCCGGGACAGGGAATTGTTGAAGCTTTCTTT. It encodes CASRPGQGIVEAFF.

The chain employs TRBV19 and TRBJ1-3; D is ambiguous. The V end lost 10 bases, the J end lost 3 bases, and 13 bases lay between the germline ends. In germline, CDR1 is LNHDA, CDR2 SQIVND (reference sequence). CDR3 length: 13 amino acids. This CDR3 is CATGDINGNTIYF. For the CDR3, the DNA is TGTGCCACCGGAGACATAAATGGAAACACCATATATTTT.

This clone has only a few counts. The chain has TRBV6-8 and TRBJ2-3, with 7 bases matching TRBD2. The germline gives CDR1 MNHGY, CDR2 SAAAGT. V shed 2 bases, J shed 5 bases, and the junction held 7 bases outside the gene matches. This CDR3 spans 15 amino acids. CDR3 loop: CASSYRSAGVDTQYF. DNA for the CDR3: TGTGCCAGCAGTTACCGGAGCGCGGGAGTAGATACGCAGTATTTT.

The gene calls are TRBV30 and TRBJ2-2, with D tentatively TRBD2 (7 bases). Germline lookup yields CDR1 GTSNPN and CDR2 SVGIG (reference sequence). This CDR3 spans 14 amino acids. Trimming removed 2 bases from V and 6 bases from J, with 13 bases in between. This CDR3 is CAWSRGRAPGELFF. Here the CDR3 DNA reads TGTGCCTGGAGTAGGGGGAGGGCCCCCGGGGAGCTGTTTTTT.

This clone was found a few times. V is TRBV2 and J is TRBJ2-7; D could derive from TRBD1 or TRBD2 (6 bases each). This CDR3 is 13 amino acids long. The germline gives CDR1 SNHLY, CDR2 FYNNEI. Trimming left V 6 bases short and J 9 bases short, with 18 bases between. This chain's CDR3 is CASRSGGGQMQYF. The CDR3 bases are TGTGCCAGCAGATCTGGAGGGGGACAAATGCAGTACTTC.

The J gene is TRBJ2-2, the V gene TRBV6-8; TRBD1 might be the D (5 bases). This CDR3 region has 15 residues. V dropped 6 bases and J dropped 1 base, with 12 bases sitting between them. Germline V gene lookup returns CDR1 MNHGY and CDR2 SAAAGT. The CDR3: CASRPTEMNTGELFF. The CDR3 DNA reads as TGTGCCAGCAGGCCGACAGAAATGAACACCGGGGAGCTGTTTTTT.

This clone has just a few counts. The V and J genes are TRBV18 and TRBJ2-3, with D possibly matching TRBD2 (5 bases). The CDR3 extends over 15 amino acids. Germline V gene lookup returns CDR1 KGHSH and CDR2 LQKENI. The ends were cut back, 5 bases at V and 3 bases at J, with 15 bases in the middle. The DNA for the CDR3 is TGTGCCAGCTCAAGACATCCGGGGTCAACAGATACGCAGTATTTT. Its translation is CASSRHPGSTDTQYF. The full variable domain, with the rest looked up from reference TRBV18 and TRBJ2-3, is NAGVMQNPRHLVRRRGQEARLRCSPMKGHSHVYWYRQLPEEGLKFMVYLQKENIIDESGMPKERFSAEFPKEGPSILRIQQVVRGDSAAYFCASSRHPGSTDTQYFGPGTRLTVL.

The chain is built from TRBV28 and TRBJ2-7; 7 positions match TRBD2. Germline lookup yields CDR1 MDHEN and CDR2 SYDVKM. The CDR3 spans 15 residues. After removal of 5 bases from V and 4 bases from J, the junction contained 11 bases not matched to a gene. CDR3 DNA: TGTGCCAGCAGTATTACGGGACTACTAATTTACGAGCAGTACTTC. As protein: CASSITGLLIYEQYF.

In this sample, this clone turned up a few times. This chain connects TRBV11-3 to TRBJ1-2; D is undetermined. From germline, CDR1 is SGHNT and CDR2 YENEEA. The CDR3 has 15 amino acids. The V end was cut by 3 bases, the J end by 7 bases, with 18 bases between. CDR3 nucleotide sequence: TGTGCCAGCAGCTTGGTGTCGAGCACCCCGGCTGGCTACACCTTC. It is translated as CASSLVSSTPAGYTF.

This chain links TRBV4-1 with TRBJ2-7, with D possibly TRBD2 on 6 matching bases. Germline CDR1 reads MGHRA; CDR2 reads YSYEKL. V gave up 1 base and J gave up 5 bases, with 6 bases separating them. The length of the CDR3 is 12 residues. The DNA of the CDR3 is TGCGCCAGCAGCCAAGCGGGAGACGAGCAGTACTTC. Translated: CASSQAGDEQYF.

V is TRBV11-3 and J is TRBJ2-1; 9 bases are a match to TRBD2. With 3 bases clipped from V and 5 bases from J, the junction kept 5 bases outside the gene matches. This CDR3 region has 15 residues. Germline assignment: CDR1 SGHNT and CDR2 YENEEA. In DNA, the CDR3 is TGTGCCAGCAGCTTCGGACTAGCGTTAAACAATGAGCAGTTCTTC. Its protein is CASSFGLALNNEQFF.

The chain joins TRBV6-8 to TRBJ2-3; 7 bases map to TRBD2. V trimming: 5 bases; J trimming: 8 bases; junction bases outside the gene matches: 4. Germline CDR1 is MNHGY and CDR2 is SAAAGT. The CDR3 totals 12 residues. The CDR3 loop reads CASSPVAGTQYF. The CDR3 nucleotides are TGTGCCAGCAGTCCGGTAGCGGGTACGCAGTATTTT.

This clone was picked up a small number of times. The chain couples TRBV8-2 to TRBJ2-7; whether TRBD1, the table's D call, matches the DNA was not checked. TRBV8-2 is recorded as a pseudogene. The CDR3 has 14 amino acids. DNA for the CDR3: TGTGCCAGCAGTCGCGGGACAGGGGGCAACGAGCAGTACTTC. This gives the protein CASSRGTGGNEQYF.